These 29 T cell receptor beta chains originate from one sample sequenced in a study of beta chain features in type 1 diabetes. Since all of the isolated RNA was reverse transcribed, expressed TCRB transcripts were what got sequenced. TCRdb keeps only in-frame clones here, not all; method: immunoSEQ multiplex PCR. Among 310,000 or so clones, about a tenth were seen once, and the ten largest hold 1%. No antigen has been assigned to these receptors. Study-wide results and caveats: Shortening that was moderate but significant affected the TCRB CDR3s of Type 1 diabetes patients in all four CD4+ subsets.

Sequenced sample: central memory CD4+ T cells from blood. These receptors were collected from a man aged 30 to 45 with type 1 diabetes.

The chain's CDR3 is CSVSQGGGGKPQHF. The CDR3 region has the DNA TGCAGCGTCTCCCAGGGAGGGGGCGGCAAGCCCCAGCATTTT. The chain links TRBV29-1 to TRBJ1-5; 7 nucleotides agree with TRBD1. The CDR3 covers 14 residues. V was pared by 6 bases and J by 8 bases, with 13 bases of the junction left unmatched. The germline gives CDR1 SQVTM, CDR2 ANQGSEA.

A few counts support this clone. V and J are TRBV12-5 and TRBJ2-1; D remains ambiguous. The germline CDR1 and CDR2 sequences are LGHNT and FRNRAP. The V end lost 3 bases, the J end lost 5 bases, and 14 bases lay between the germline ends. The CDR3 has 15 amino acids. The CDR3 reads CASGLGYGVNNEQFF. DNA of the CDR3: TGTGCTAGTGGTTTAGGTTATGGGGTAAACAATGAGCAGTTCTTC.

The J gene is TRBJ2-7, the V gene TRBV5-1, with D tentatively TRBD1 (5 bases). V was pared by 0 bases and J by 6 bases, with 10 bases between. The length of the CDR3 is 13 residues. Germline CDR1 reads SGHRS; CDR2 reads YFSETQ. The CDR3 bases are TGCGCCAGCAGCTTGGCGGATAGGGGCGAGCAGTACTTC. Translated, it gives CASSLADRGEQYF.

The rearrangement joins TRBV5-1 to TRBJ1-2; TRBD1 is a possible D gene (5 bases). Germline V gene data show CDR1 as SGHRS and CDR2 as YFSETQ. This CDR3 region has 13 residues. V lost 4 bases and J 6 bases, leaving 13 bases between the germline ends. CDR3 loop: CASSIELTDGYTF. CDR3 sequence (DNA): TGCGCCAGCAGCATAGAGTTGACAGATGGCTACACCTTC.

This clone was seen a handful of times. V gene TRBV7-8 combines with J gene TRBJ1-5; D remains ambiguous. CDR1 is SGHVS and CDR2 is FQNEAQ in the germline V gene. The length of the CDR3 is 14 residues. With 1 base removed from V and 1 base from J, the gap between germline ends came to 5 bases. The CDR3 DNA reads as TGTGCCAGCAGCTTAGTGCAGAGCAATCAGCCCCAGCATTTT. It specifies CASSLVQSNQPQHF.

This clone was seen only a few times. The junction departs from germline at one end; a sequencing error may be responsible. The gene calls are TRBV10-3 and TRBJ1-6; TRBD1 is a possible D gene (5 bases). Germline CDR1 is ENHRY and CDR2 is SYGVKD. The CDR3 sequence is 14 residues long. In DNA, the CDR3 is TGTGCCAGCAGTTACGACAGCTATAATTCACCCCTCCACTTT. It codes for CASSYDSYNSPLHF.

Many counts were recorded for this clone. This sequence joins TRBV7-9 and TRBJ2-1; D remains unclear. This CDR3 has 11 residues. The V end was cut by 0 bases, the J end by 13 bases, with 7 bases between. CDR1 is SEHNR, CDR2 FQNEAQ, per germline (reference sequence). DNA for the CDR3: TGTGCCAGCAGCTTAGCGGGCGACCAGTTCTTC. Its protein product is CASSLAGDQFF.

This clone was recorded a few times. The chain uses TRBV7-2 and TRBJ2-3; 7 positions agree with TRBD2. The V segment lost 2 bases and the J segment 0 bases; nucleotides outside the gene matches: 5. Germline CDR1 is SGHTA and CDR2 is FQGNSA. The CDR3 has 16 residues. The CDR3 DNA reads TGTGCCAGCAGCTTACAGGCGGGGGTAAGCACAGATACGCAGTATTTT. Residues: CASSLQAGVSTDTQYF.

In its sample, this clone was seen a few times. This rearrangement joins TRBV4-3 to TRBJ2-7; D is unclear. Trimming left V 0 bases short and J 0 bases short, with 12 bases between. The CDR3 totals 16 residues. Germline V CDR1 and CDR2: LGHNA, YSLEER. The CDR3 loop is CASSQEPGHSSYEQYF. CDR3 DNA: TGCGCCAGCAGCCAAGAGCCGGGCCACTCCTCCTACGAGCAGTACTTC.

This clone was counted a few times. The rearrangement uses TRBV7-2 and TRBJ1-1; D not resolved. In germline, CDR1 is SGHTA, CDR2 FQGNSA. The CDR3 has 14 amino acids. Trimming pared 7 bases from V and 1 base from J, leaving 13 bases between. CDR3 sequence: CASNQRPKNTEAFF. DNA for the CDR3: TGTGCCAGCAACCAGCGACCGAAGAACACTGAAGCTTTCTTT.

The rearrangement links TRBV28 to TRBJ1-2; D call uncertain. The CDR3 length is 13 residues. CDR1 is MDHEN, CDR2 SYDVKM, per germline. Deletions cut 1 base from V and 8 bases from J, with 11 bases between. CDR3 DNA: TGTGCCAGCAGTTTATTAGGGTATGGAGGCTACACCTTC. Translated: CASSLLGYGGYTF.

The chain combines TRBV5-5 with TRBJ2-3; 9 bases fit TRBD1. The CDR3 runs to 18 residues. Germline trimming cut 3 bases from V and 4 bases from J; bases unmatched to any gene: 15. Germline-derived CDR1 and CDR2 are SGHKS and YYEKEE (reference sequence). The CDR3 loop is CASSSTLGTGSSPDTQYF. Here the CDR3 DNA reads TGTGCCAGCAGCTCCACTCTCGGGACAGGGAGTTCTCCAGATACGCAGTATTTT.

This clone was counted only a few times. The chain recombines TRBV4-1 with TRBJ2-7, with a tentative D call TRBD1 (5 bases). Trimming shortened V by 3 bases and J by 4 bases, and 19 bases separated the two germline ends. CDR3 length: 16 residues. Germline CDR1 and CDR2: MGHRA and YSYEKL. In DNA form, the CDR3 reads TGCGCCAGCAGCCAGACAGAATCTCAAACTCCTTACGAGCAGTACTTC. It specifies CASSQTESQTPYEQYF.

In this sample, this clone turned up a few times. V and J are TRBV6-1 and TRBJ2-2; perhaps TRBD2 as D (6 bases). The germline gives CDR1 MNHNS, CDR2 SASEGT. CDR3 size: 14 residues. The V end lost 7 bases, the J end lost 1 base, and 10 bases lay between the germline ends. The CDR3 DNA is TGTGCCAGCATCAGACTAGTGAACACCGGGGAGCTGTTTTTT. Its translation: CASIRLVNTGELFF.

The chain employs TRBV28 and TRBJ1-2; 9 bases line up with TRBD1. Germline lookup yields CDR1 MDHEN and CDR2 SYDVKM. Unmatched junction bases numbered 5, after V lost 5 bases and J lost 4 bases. The CDR3 is 14 residues long. CDR3 protein: CASSTPGQGYGYTF. The CDR3 DNA follows: TGTGCCAGCAGTACCCCGGGACAGGGCTATGGCTACACCTTC.

This clone was counted only a few times. The chain couples TRBV28 to TRBJ1-2; D is undetermined. CDR3 length: 13 residues. CDR1 is MDHEN, CDR2 SYDVKM, per germline. The germline V and J ends were trimmed by 5 bases and 8 bases, with 15 bases remaining between them. CDR3: CASSPWTGKGYTF. CDR3 nucleotides: TGTGCCAGCAGTCCCTGGACGGGGAAGGGCTACACCTTC.

The rearrangement links TRBV4-3 to TRBJ2-6; D unresolved. Germline CDR1 and CDR2: LGHNA and YSLEER. The CDR3 is 15 amino acids. Trimming stripped 3 bases from V and 0 bases from J, with 6 bases between. The CDR3, as DNA: TGCGCCAGCAGCCATGACACCTCTGGGGCCAACGTCCTGACTTTC. Its protein is CASSHDTSGANVLTF.

This chain links TRBV5-4 with TRBJ2-7; 8 positions agree with TRBD1. The length of the CDR3 is 13 residues. Germline-derived CDR1 and CDR2 are SGHNT and YYREEE (reference sequence). The junction had 4 bases not matched to a gene; V was cut back by 2 bases and J by 6 bases. CDR3 DNA: TGTGCCAGCAGCTTCCAGGGGGCGTTCGAGCAGTACTTC. It specifies CASSFQGAFEQYF.

This clone occurred many times. J is TRBJ2-3 and V is TRBV7-8; no reliable D call. The length of the CDR3 is 16 residues. V lost 4 bases to trimming and J lost 0 bases, with 14 bases between them. Germline CDR1 is SGHVS and CDR2 is FQNEAQ. Written as DNA, the CDR3 is TGTGCCAGCAGCTCAGGCCAGCACTCTAGCACAGATACGCAGTATTTT. Protein sequence: CASSSGQHSSTDTQYF.

In its sample, this clone was seen a few times. This chain joins TRBV27 and TRBJ1-5; D possibly corresponds to TRBD1 (6 bases). V was trimmed by 8 bases and J by 2 bases, leaving 16 bases between them. This CDR3 has 15 amino acids. Germline V lookup: CDR1 MNHEY, CDR2 SMNVEV (reference sequence). The CDR3 region is CASRGGSGRNQPQHF. The CDR3 region has the DNA TGTGCCAGCCGAGGGGGGTCAGGCCGCAATCAGCCCCAGCATTTT.

This chain connects TRBV12-5 to TRBJ2-5; unclear D gene. The V and J ends lost 6 bases and 1 base respectively, with 15 bases between them. The length of the CDR3 is 15 residues. Germline values: CDR1 LGHNT, CDR2 FRNRAP. The CDR3 sequence: CASGLQWSGQETQYF. CDR3 sequence (DNA): TGTGCTAGTGGCTTGCAATGGTCCGGCCAAGAGACCCAGTACTTC.

CDR3 residues: CASSPAGVIGTQYF. The DNA for the CDR3 is TGTGCCAGCAGCCCCGCCGGTGTCATAGGTACGCAGTATTTT. The chain combines TRBV7-2 with TRBJ2-3, with unresolved D. Germline assignment: CDR1 SGHTA and CDR2 FQGNSA. The CDR3 is 14 amino acids. V was clipped by 5 bases and J by 8 bases, with 17 bases between them. Full variable domain (rest looked up from reference TRBV7-2 and TRBJ2-3): GAGVSQSPSNKVTEKGKDVELRCDPISGHTALYWYRQSLGQGLEFLIYFQGNSAPDKSGLPSDRFSAERTGGSVSTLTIQRTQQEDSAVYLCASSPAGVIGTQYFGPGTRLTVL.

This chain joins TRBV7-2 and TRBJ2-5; perhaps TRBD1 as D (6 bases). Germline V gene data show CDR1 as SGHTA and CDR2 as FQGNSA. CDR3 length equals 14 residues. Trimming took 5 bases from V and 2 from J, leaving 12 bases between them. CDR3 in DNA: TGTGCCAGCAGCCCTTGGACAGCACAAGAGACCCAGTACTTC. It encodes CASSPWTAQETQYF. The whole variable domain, filled in from reference TRBV7-2 and TRBJ2-5, reads GAGVSQSPSNKVTEKGKDVELRCDPISGHTALYWYRQSLGQGLEFLIYFQGNSAPDKSGLPSDRFSAERTGGSVSTLTIQRTQQEDSAVYLCASSPWTAQETQYFGPGTRLLVL.

This clone has just a few counts. This may be a read error, as it is one base from a much larger clone. The chain uses TRBV7-8 and TRBJ2-7; no definite D call. The CDR3 is 11 amino acids. V was shortened by 2 bases and J by 3 bases, with 2 bases between the two germline ends. Germline V lookup: CDR1 SGHVS, CDR2 FQNEAQ. The CDR3 region is CASSLIYEQYF. The CDR3 coding sequence is TGTGCCAGCAGCTTAATCTACGAGCAGTACTTC.

The chain has TRBV11-2 and TRBJ2-2; tentatively, D is TRBD1 or TRBD2 (5 bases each). The V end was cut by 5 bases, the J end by 5 bases, with 12 bases between. The CDR3 contains 14 residues. CDR1 is SGHAT, CDR2 FQNNGV, per germline. CDR3 sequence: CASSRDGVTGELFF. The CDR3 bases are TGTGCCAGCAGCCGGGACGGGGTAACCGGGGAGCTGTTTTTT.

The V and J genes are TRBV5-1 and TRBJ1-1; D not resolved. Per the germline V gene, CDR1 is SGHRS and CDR2 is YFSETQ. The V end was cut by 0 bases, the J end by 7 bases, with 7 bases between. CDR3 size: 12 residues. CDR3 nucleotides: TGCGCCAGCAGCTTGGGGACCGATGAAGCTTTCTTT. Protein product: CASSLGTDEAFF. The full variable domain, completed using reference TRBV5-1 and TRBJ1-1, is KAGVTQTPRYLIKTRGQQVTLSCSPISGHRSVSWYQQTPGQGLQFLFEYFSETQRNKGNFPGRFSGRQFSNSRSEMNVSTLELGDSALYLCASSLGTDEAFFGQGTRLTVV.

The chain employs TRBV27 and TRBJ2-5; a possible D gene is TRBD1 (5 bases). This CDR3 contains 14 residues. Trimming left V 5 bases short and J 2 bases short, with 12 bases between. CDR1 and CDR2 (germline): MNHEY, SMNVEV (reference sequence). This chain's CDR3 is CASSPVQGQETQYF. CDR3 sequence (DNA): TGTGCCAGCAGTCCGGTTCAGGGACAAGAGACCCAGTACTTC.

The chain recombines TRBV18 with TRBJ2-1; TRBD1 agrees at 7 bases. Germline CDR1 KGHSH, CDR2 LQKENI. The V segment lost 2 bases and the J segment 3 bases; nucleotides outside the gene matches: 7. The CDR3 is 16 amino acids. CDR3 nucleotide sequence: TGTGCCAGCTCACCAACTCGAGACAGGGACTACAATGAGCAGTTCTTC. This sequence encodes CASSPTRDRDYNEQFF.

This clone came up a few times. The chain is built from TRBV6-5 and TRBJ1-6; the D is unclear. Germline V gene data show CDR1 as MNHEY and CDR2 as SVGAGI. This CDR3 has 13 amino acids. V lost 5 bases to trimming and J lost 4 bases, with 6 bases between them. CDR3 loop: CASSGQYNSPLHF. The CDR3 DNA reads TGTGCCAGCAGTGGCCAGTATAATTCACCCCTCCACTTT.